This entry concerns a single T cell receptor beta chain. The antigen remains unidentified. The naive CD8 fraction comprised CD45RO-negative cells positively selected for CCR7 and excluded terminally differentiated effector memory CD45RA+ cells. This sample is drawn from a study of shared clonotypes between healthy human individuals. Background on the study: There were three CD4 naive, three CD4 memory, two CD8 naive and one CD8 memory plates per donor. Points from the study as a whole: Few donors restricted represented genetic and exposure-history diversity.

TCRdb keeps only in-frame clones here, not all; method: immunoSEQ multiplex PCR. The data hold about 2.2 million clones, with roughly 95% observed a single time. J was trimmed by 3 bases and V by 4 bases; bases with no gene match: 6. Germline V gene data show CDR1 as SGHRS and CDR2 as YFSETQ. The CDR3 length is 14 residues. Sequencing was done on a sample of naive CD8+ T cells from PBMCs. The clonotype originates from a young man in good health. Some clones in this sample may be carry-over from other donors' samples. The chain recombines TRBV5-1 with TRBJ2-7, with 8 bases fitting TRBD1. CDR3 nucleotides: TGCGCCAGCAGCCCAACAGGGGGTGACTACGAGCAGTACTTC. It specifies CASSPTGGDYEQYF.